Shown below are 10 T cell receptor beta chains from a single sample sequenced in a study of T-cell reconstitution after alpha-beta-depleted transplantation in children. TCRbeta library preparation incorporated unique molecular identifiers. TCRdb passed the PCR reads through MiXCR, listing each CDR3 protein once. This sample yields over 300,000 distinct CDR3 sequences, of which about a tenth are seen a single time; under 3% belongs to the top ten. Sample: PBMCs from the stem cell graft donor, taken from the stem cell graft. The receptor source for this set is a human donor who donated a stem cell graft to a child with acute lymphoblastic leukemia.

This chain links TRBV9 with TRBJ2-2, with D hard to call. Germline CDR1 and CDR2: SGDLS and YYNGEE. The CDR3 is 13 residues long. V lost 0 bases, J lost 5 bases, and 5 bases lay in between. Here the CDR3 reads CASSVAATGELFF. The CDR3 DNA sequence: TGTGCCAGCAGCGTAGCAGCGACCGGGGAGCTGTTTTTT.

This clonotype was found a few times. The chain recombines TRBV20-1 with TRBJ2-7; 9 bases are shared with TRBD1. CDR1 is DFQATT, CDR2 SNEGSKA, per germline (reference sequence). The ends lost 3 bases at V and 6 bases at J; junction bases unmatched: 9. CDR3 length equals 14 residues. The CDR3 nucleotides are TGCAGTGCTAGCCCGGGACAGGGAGTTAGCGAGCAGTACTTC. It yields the protein CSASPGQGVSEQYF.

This clonotype came up a few times. V and J are TRBV7-9 and TRBJ1-3; D unresolved. The V end was cut by 11 bases, the J end by 0 bases, with 11 bases between. The length of the CDR3 is 13 residues. The germline gives CDR1 SEHNR, CDR2 FQNEAQ (reference sequence). The DNA for the CDR3 is TGTGCCCTCCCCCGGGGCTCTGGAAACACCATATATTTT. Its translation is CALPRGSGNTIYF.

The V and J genes are TRBV28 and TRBJ2-5; TRBD2 is a possible D gene (5 bases). Per germline, CDR1 MDHEN and CDR2 SYDVKM. This CDR3 comprises 13 residues. Deletions cut 4 bases from V and 1 base from J, with 7 bases between. CDR3 DNA: TGTGCCAGCAGTTCGCGGGTCCAAGAGACCCAGTACTTC. Its protein is CASSSRVQETQYF. The variable domain in full, completed from reference TRBV28 and TRBJ2-5, reads DVKVTQSSRYLVKRTGEKVFLECVQDMDHENMFWYRQDPGLGLRLIYFSYDVKMKEKGDIPEGYSVSREKKERFSLILESASTNQTSMYLCASSSRVQETQYFGPGTRLLVL.

Turning to this clonotype: This may stem from a read error, because a much larger clone lies one nucleotide away. The chain combines TRBV6-1 with TRBJ2-3, with a tentative D call TRBD2 (5 bases). In germline, CDR1 is MNHNS, CDR2 SASEGT. This CDR3 comprises 13 residues. The CDR3 protein is CASARGSTYTQYF. In DNA, the CDR3 is TGTGCCAGCGCACGCGGGTCCACATATACGCAGTATTTT.

The V and J genes are TRBV21-1 and TRBJ2-7; the table's D call of TRBD1 was not tested on the DNA. TRBV21-1 is a pseudogene locus. The CDR3 contains 19 residues. The CDR3 is CASSKVGRGPFTTPYEQYF. The CDR3 DNA follows: TGTGCCAGCAGCAAAGTGGGCAGGGGGCCCTTTACTACGCCCTACGAGCAGTACTTC.

The V call is TRBV10-3, the J call TRBJ2-3; TRBD2 might be the D (5 bases). The germline gives CDR1 ENHRY, CDR2 SYGVKD. Trimming stripped 8 bases from V and 6 bases from J, with 9 bases between. The CDR3 covers 11 residues. The CDR3: CAIGGPDTQYF. DNA for the CDR3: TGTGCCATCGGAGGTCCCGATACGCAGTATTTT.

This clonotype showed up many times. The chain recombines TRBV3-1 with TRBJ2-5, with 8 bases matching TRBD2. Per the germline V gene, CDR1 is LGHDT and CDR2 is YNNKEL (reference sequence). The length of the CDR3 is 17 residues. With 3 bases clipped from V and 4 bases from J, the junction kept 13 bases outside the gene matches. The CDR3 nucleotides read TGTGCCAGCAGCCATGAGACCGGGACTAGACAGTCAGAGACCCAGTACTTC. Amino acids: CASSHETGTRQSETQYF.

The V call is TRBV4-3, the J call TRBJ2-2; maybe TRBD2 (7 bases). V dropped 4 bases and J dropped 0 bases, with 18 bases sitting between them. The CDR3 has 18 amino acids. The germline gives CDR1 LGHNA, CDR2 YSLEER. In DNA form, the CDR3 reads TGCGCCAGCAGCCCCCGGGGTGCGGGGGCCCCGAACACCGGGGAGCTGTTTTTT. Its protein product is CASSPRGAGAPNTGELFF.

This clonotype was counted between two and nine times. J is TRBJ1-2 and V is TRBV28, with TRBD1 as a possible D gene (5 bases). Trimming removed 6 bases at V and 6 bases at J, with 11 bases between. The V gene's germline CDR1 is MDHEN and CDR2 SYDVKM. The CDR3 is 12 amino acids. In nucleotides, the CDR3 is TGTGCCAGCAGCCGAGGACAACATGGCTACACCTTC. This encodes CASSRGQHGYTF.